The present entry profiles one T cell receptor beta chain with its context. The CDR3 contains 18 residues. Germline CDR1 and CDR2: LGHNA and YNFKEQ. The ends lost 0 bases at V and 2 bases at J; junction bases unmatched: 9. This sample was taken from a study of OX40 agonist ivuxolimab in advanced cancers. Using immunoSEQ multiplex PCR, the repertoire was profiled, and TCRdb retains in-frame clones only, with some absent. The sample contains more than 80,000 clones, approximately 90% of which appear only once. The origin of this receptor is an adult with an advanced solid tumor such as melanoma, head and neck, liver or kidney cancer. The chain uses TRBV4-2 and TRBJ2-1; 8 bases are a match to TRBD2. The starting material was CD4+ or CD8+ T cells sorted from blood, obtained in a trial of the OX40 agonist ivuxolimab. The CDR3 DNA reads as TGTGCCAGCAGCCAAGAGTCTGTAAGAGCGGGAGCCTACAATGAGCAGTTCTTC. As protein: CASSQESVRAGAYNEQFF.